This entry is about one T cell receptor beta chain. Only in-frame clones appear in the TCRdb table, and some are missing; sequencing was by immunoSEQ multiplex PCR. The sample yields some 82,000 clones, around 87% seen once. The CDR3 spans 15 residues. V was cut by 2 bases and J by 0 bases, with 10 bases left in between. CDR1 MNHNS and CDR2 SASEGT come from the germline V gene. The sample originates from a study of control samples from healthy donors and cancer patients. The sequence came from a man aged 50 to 59 in good health. Material: blood. The chain employs TRBV6-1 and TRBJ1-1; D gene unclear. The CDR3 spells CASSERAAMNTEAFF. In DNA form, the CDR3 reads TGTGCCAGCAGTGAAAGGGCAGCAATGAACACTGAAGCTTTCTTT.